These 20 T cell receptor beta chains came from one sample sequenced in a study of regulatory T cells in long-lasting Graves disease (dated by TCRdb to the early 2020s). The time point tag for this specimen amounts to: newly diagnosed GD, antithyroid drugs for less than 3 months. RNA was extracted from PBMCs in TRIzol for both TCR sequencing and RNA sequencing. Receptor libraries were prepared by multiplex PCR. TCRdb names Illumina HiSeq 4000 as the instrument used. To build TCR beta libraries, CDR3 regions were amplified by Arm-PCR using iRepertoire HTBI primers. TCRdb's own reprocessing of the public reads used fastp at Q25 and MiXCR and kept productive beta chains. Here each entry gathers all rows of one CDR3 protein and keeps the most common genes and DNA. Across this sample there are 390,000 or so distinct CDR3 sequences, with about 11% seen only once. The ten biggest clones cover approximately 17% of the sample.

The sample was also linked to a second study, of T cells in Graves' hyperthyroidism and ophthalmopathy.

The specimen was peripheral blood mononuclear cells (PBMCs), collected at new diagnosis, from a patient treated with antithyroid drugs. The receptors here all came from a young woman with Graves disease. Donor details come from another sample of the same person, matched by shared clones.

About this clonotype: The DNA is left out, because the CDR3 cannot be placed on it with certainty; the CDR3 is given as TCRdb lists it. The chain carries TRBV7-2 and TRBJ2-2; the D segment call TRBD1 is taken from the table without a DNA check. With termini counted, the CDR3 has 15 amino acids. The germline V gene encodes CDR1 SGHTA and CDR2 FQGNSA. The CDR3 reads CASSFGTGNTGELLF.

The genes are TRBV7-2 and TRBJ2-4; D is ambiguous. CDR3 length: 17 amino acids. Germline loops: CDR1 SGHTA, CDR2 FQGNSA. Trimming pared 1 base from V and 0 bases from J, leaving 13 bases between. The CDR3 sequence is CASSLGFDGLAKNIQYF. CDR3 DNA: TGTGCCAGCAGCTTAGGTTTTGACGGGTTAGCCAAAAACATTCAGTACTTC.

Of note for this clonotype: A much more abundant neighbour one base away suggests this may be a read error. The final CDR3 position lacks the conserved phenylalanine or tryptophan, pointing to a likely read error. This sequence joins TRBV10-3 and TRBJ1-6; tentatively, D is TRBD1 (5 bases). The germline V and J ends were trimmed by 4 bases and 0 bases, with 13 bases remaining between them. The CDR3 has 17 residues. Germline V gene lookup returns CDR1 ENHRY and CDR2 SYGVKD. The CDR3 here is CAISAERQSSYNSPLHS. The CDR3 coding sequence is TGTGCCATCAGTGCGGAGAGACAGAGCTCCTATAATTCACCCCTCCACTCT.

The DNA of the CDR3 is TGTGCCAGCAGCCAATCGCTACAGGGCAGAACTTTCTTT. It yields the protein CASSQSLQGRTFF. J is TRBJ1-1 and V is TRBV3-1; the D gene is possibly TRBD1 (6 bases). The CDR3 spans 13 residues. The ends were cut back, 2 bases at V and 12 bases at J, with 16 bases in the middle. Per germline, CDR1 LGHDT and CDR2 YNNKEL (reference sequence).

This clonotype was seen only a few times. This rearrangement joins TRBV20-1 to TRBJ2-3, with TRBD2 matching 7 bases. The CDR3 is made up of 15 amino acids. Germline V lookup: CDR1 DFQATT, CDR2 SNEGSKA (reference sequence). J gave up 2 bases and V 5 bases, and 10 bases lay outside the gene matches. The CDR3 spells CSADGTGRPTDTQYF. The DNA of the CDR3 is TGCAGTGCTGACGGAACCGGGAGGCCCACAGATACGCAGTATTTT.

This clonotype appeared a few times. The chain joins TRBV7-9 to TRBJ2-2; tentative D call: TRBD1 (5 bases). Germline V gives CDR1 SEHNR, CDR2 FQNEAQ (reference sequence). The CDR3 is 14 amino acids. V dropped 5 bases and J dropped 5 bases, with 12 bases sitting between them. CDR3 region: CASSHASGTGELFF. The CDR3 bases are TGTGCCAGCAGCCATGCGTCAGGGACCGGGGAGCTGTTTTTT.

Many counts were recorded for this clonotype. The V gene is TRBV6-1, the J gene TRBJ1-5, with D maybe TRBD1 (5 bases). The CDR3 has 15 amino acids. Germline CDR1 is MNHNS and CDR2 is SASEGT. The V gene lost 3 bases and the J gene lost 2 bases, with 11 bases spanning the gap. In DNA form, the CDR3 reads TGTGCCAGCAGTGACCCAGGGTACGGCAATCAGCCCCAGCATTTT. Amino acids: CASSDPGYGNQPQHF.

This clonotype occurred many times. J is TRBJ1-3 and V is TRBV12-3 or TRBV12-4; possible D gene TRBD1, 6 bases. The V end lost 10 bases, the J end lost 2 bases, and 9 bases lay between the germline ends. There are 12 residues in the CDR3. For the CDR3, the DNA is TGTGCCACCAACAGGGCTGGAAACACCATATATTTT. Its protein product is CATNRAGNTIYF.

This clonotype was counted at least ten times. V usage is TRBV6-5 and J usage is TRBJ1-6; D is uncertain. The ends were cut back, 2 bases at V and 7 bases at J, with 6 bases in the middle. The CDR3 is 13 residues long. In germline, CDR1 is MNHEY, CDR2 SVGAGI. The CDR3 spells CASSYLANSPLHF. The CDR3 region has the DNA TGTGCCAGCAGTTACCTCGCCAATTCACCCCTCCACTTT.

This clonotype occurred many times. The rearrangement joins TRBV7-3 to TRBJ1-1; TRBD1 matches at 7 bases. The CDR3 length is 14 residues. CDR1 is SGHTA and CDR2 is FQGTGA in the germline V gene. V shed 6 bases, J shed 3 bases, and the junction held 7 bases outside the gene matches. The DNA for the CDR3 is TGTGCCAGCAGACGGGGCAGGGGGGACACTGAAGCTTTCTTT. Its protein is CASRRGRGDTEAFF.

This clonotype was detected many times. The chain has TRBV18 and TRBJ2-7, with D possibly being TRBD2 (6 bases). Looked up from germline, CDR1 is KGHSH and CDR2 is LQKENI. The CDR3 runs 14 residues. V dropped 5 bases and J dropped 1 base, with 12 bases sitting between them. CDR3 sequence (DNA): TGTGCCAGCTCAGAAGGAGGGATATCCTACGAGCAGTACTTC. This gives the protein CASSEGGISYEQYF.

The genes are TRBV4-1 and TRBJ1-5; weak D call: TRBD1 (5 bases). The CDR3 is 12 residues long. Germline loops: CDR1 MGHRA, CDR2 YSYEKL. V was shortened by 1 base and J by 10 bases, with 8 bases between the two germline ends. Here the CDR3 DNA reads TGCGCCAGCAGCCAAGTTAGGGGACCCCAGCATTTT. Protein: CASSQVRGPQHF.

This clonotype appeared many times. The chain links TRBV27 to TRBJ2-1; TRBD1 matches at 7 bases. V shed 6 bases and J 14 bases; nucleotides not matched to a gene: 10. The CDR3 extends over 12 amino acids. Germline V lookup: CDR1 MNHEY, CDR2 SMNVEV (reference sequence). This CDR3 is CASSTTGTVEFF. In DNA form, the CDR3 reads TGTGCCAGCAGCACAACCGGGACAGTAGAGTTCTTC.

This clonotype came up many times. The V and J genes are TRBV18 and TRBJ1-2, with TRBD1 identical over 7 bases. J lost 7 bases, V lost 4 bases, and 0 bases had no gene match. The length of the CDR3 is 11 residues. Per germline, CDR1 KGHSH and CDR2 LQKENI. In nucleotides, the CDR3 is TGTGCCAGCTCACGACAGGGTGGCTACACCTTC. Its translation: CASSRQGGYTF. Full variable domain (remainder filled in from reference TRBV18 and TRBJ1-2): NAGVMQNPRHLVRRRGQEARLRCSPMKGHSHVYWYRQLPEEGLKFMVYLQKENIIDESGMPKERFSAEFPKEGPSILRIQQVVRGDSAAYFCASSRQGGYTFGSGTRLTVV.

This clonotype was seen at least ten times. The rearrangement links TRBV19 to TRBJ2-7, with a tentative D call TRBD2 (6 bases). The CDR3 runs 13 residues. CDR1 and CDR2 (germline): LNHDA, SQIVND (reference sequence). V gave up 5 bases and J gave up 3 bases, with 11 bases separating them. The CDR3 sequence: CASSGGVFYEQYF. The CDR3 coding sequence is TGTGCCAGTAGTGGAGGGGTCTTCTACGAGCAGTACTTC.

This clonotype has a count of ten or more. The chain uses TRBV6-1 and TRBJ1-4; D is uncertain. The V gene's germline CDR1 is MNHNS and CDR2 SASEGT. CDR3 size: 14 residues. Trimming stripped 6 bases from V and 7 bases from J, with 15 bases between. The CDR3 DNA follows: TGTGCCAGCAGCCAATCAACGACGGGTGAAAAACTGTTTTTT. Protein sequence: CASSQSTTGEKLFF.

This clonotype was seen ten or more times. V gene TRBV7-9 combines with J gene TRBJ2-1, with TRBD2 as a possible D gene (5 bases). Between the trimmed V and J ends, which lost 5 bases and 9 bases, there was a span of 8 bases. CDR1 and CDR2 (germline): SEHNR, FQNEAQ (reference sequence). This CDR3 has 11 amino acids. The CDR3 is CASSQSGEQFF. In nucleotides, the CDR3 is TGTGCCAGCAGCCAGAGCGGTGAGCAGTTCTTC.

Many counts were recorded for this clonotype. This chain uses TRBV29-1 with TRBJ2-7; D might be TRBD2 (5 bases). Germline V CDR1 and CDR2: SQVTM, ANQGSEA. This CDR3 is 11 amino acids long. V was pared by 4 bases and J by 2 bases, with 6 bases between. CDR3 DNA: TGCAGCGTTGGGACTGCCTACGAGCAGTACTTC. Encoded protein: CSVGTAYEQYF.

The V call is TRBV20-1, the J call TRBJ1-6; tentatively, D is TRBD1 (6 bases). The length of the CDR3 is 14 residues. CDR1 is DFQATT, CDR2 SNEGSKA, per germline (reference sequence). V was trimmed by 2 bases and J by 6 bases, leaving 11 bases between them. DNA of the CDR3: TGCAGTGCTAGAAAAGGGGGAAGTAATTCACCCCTCCACTTT. Protein: CSARKGGSNSPLHF.

This clonotype was seen only a few times. The CDR3 spells CASTFSGVNEQFF. The CDR3 DNA sequence: TGTGCCAGTACTTTCTCGGGAGTCAATGAGCAGTTCTTC. The chain employs TRBV19 and TRBJ2-1; a weak D match, TRBD2 (6 bases). Trimming took 7 bases from V and 6 from J, leaving 13 bases between them. The CDR3 contains 13 residues. Germline V lookup: CDR1 LNHDA, CDR2 SQIVND (reference sequence).